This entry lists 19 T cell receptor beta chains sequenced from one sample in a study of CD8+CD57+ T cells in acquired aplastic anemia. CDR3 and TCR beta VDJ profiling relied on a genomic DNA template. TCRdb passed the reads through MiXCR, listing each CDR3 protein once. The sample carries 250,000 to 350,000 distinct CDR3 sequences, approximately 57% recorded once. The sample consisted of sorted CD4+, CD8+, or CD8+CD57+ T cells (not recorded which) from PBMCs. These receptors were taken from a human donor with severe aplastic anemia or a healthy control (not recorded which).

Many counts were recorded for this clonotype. The CDR3 sequence is CASSYSTGQGTEQYF. In DNA, the CDR3 is TGTGCCAGCAGTTACTCGACGGGACAGGGGACCGAGCAGTACTTC. This chain uses TRBV6-2 or TRBV6-3 with TRBJ2-7, with TRBD1 matching over 10 bases. There are 15 residues in the CDR3. Looked up from germline, CDR1 is MNHEY and CDR2 is SVGEGT. Losses at the gene ends were 0 bases for V and 6 bases for J; bases not matched to a gene: 5.

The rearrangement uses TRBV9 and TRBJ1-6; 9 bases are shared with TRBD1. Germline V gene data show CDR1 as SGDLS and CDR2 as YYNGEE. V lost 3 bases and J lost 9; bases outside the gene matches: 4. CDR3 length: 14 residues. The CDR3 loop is CASSAQGASSPLHF. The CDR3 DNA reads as TGTGCCAGCAGCGCACAGGGGGCCAGTTCACCCCTCCACTTT. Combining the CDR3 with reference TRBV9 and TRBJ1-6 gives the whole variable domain DSGVTQTPKHLITATGQRVTLRCSPRSGDLSVYWYQQSLDQGLQFLIQYYNGEERAKGNILERFSAQQFPDLHSELNLSSLELGDSALYFCASSAQGASSPLHFGNGTRLTVT.

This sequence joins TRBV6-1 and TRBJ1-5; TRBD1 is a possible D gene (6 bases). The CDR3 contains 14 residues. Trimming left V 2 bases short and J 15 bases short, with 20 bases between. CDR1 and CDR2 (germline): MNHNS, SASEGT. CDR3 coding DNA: TGTGCCAGCAGTGAACCGGCAGGGGATAGAGGAAGGCATTTT. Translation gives CASSEPAGDRGRHF.

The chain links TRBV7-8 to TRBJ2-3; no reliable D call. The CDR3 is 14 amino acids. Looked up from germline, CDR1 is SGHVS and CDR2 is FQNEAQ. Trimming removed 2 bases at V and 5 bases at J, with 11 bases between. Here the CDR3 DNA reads TGTGCCAGCAGCTTATTAAGCTTTGGAGATACGCAGTATTTT. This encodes CASSLLSFGDTQYF.

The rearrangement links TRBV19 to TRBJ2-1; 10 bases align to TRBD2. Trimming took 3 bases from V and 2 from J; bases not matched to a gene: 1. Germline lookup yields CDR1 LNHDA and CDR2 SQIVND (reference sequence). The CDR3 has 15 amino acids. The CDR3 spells CASSITSGTYNEQFF. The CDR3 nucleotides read TGTGCCAGTAGTATTACTAGCGGGACCTACAATGAGCAGTTCTTC.

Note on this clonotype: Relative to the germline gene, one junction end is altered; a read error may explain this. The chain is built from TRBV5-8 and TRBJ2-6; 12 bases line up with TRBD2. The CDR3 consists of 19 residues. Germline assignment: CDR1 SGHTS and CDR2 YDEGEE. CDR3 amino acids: CASSKVTSGGLLGANVLTF. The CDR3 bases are TGCGCCAGCAGCAAAGTGACTAGCGGGGGCCTACTTGGGGCCAACGTCCTGACTTTC. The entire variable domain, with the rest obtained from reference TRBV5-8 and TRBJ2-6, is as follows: EAGVTQSPTHLIKTRGQQATLRCSPISGHTSVYWYQQALGLGLQFLLWYDEGEERNRGNFPPRFSGRQFPNYSSELNVNALELEDSALYLCASSKVTSGGLLGANVLTFGAGSRLTVL.

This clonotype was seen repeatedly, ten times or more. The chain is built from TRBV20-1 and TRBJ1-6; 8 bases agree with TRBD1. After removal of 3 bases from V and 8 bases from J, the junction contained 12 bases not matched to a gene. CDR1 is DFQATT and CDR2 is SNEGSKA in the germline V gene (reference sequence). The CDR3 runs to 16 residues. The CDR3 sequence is CSARISGTGSDSPLHF. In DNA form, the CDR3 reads TGCAGTGCTAGGATTTCAGGGACAGGTAGCGATTCACCCCTCCACTTT.

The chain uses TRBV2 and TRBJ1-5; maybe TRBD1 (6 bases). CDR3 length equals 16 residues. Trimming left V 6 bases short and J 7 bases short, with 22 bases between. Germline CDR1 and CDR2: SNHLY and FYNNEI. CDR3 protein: CASRKDRSGAVQPQHF. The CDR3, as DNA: TGTGCCAGCAGAAAAGATAGGTCGGGGGCTGTGCAGCCCCAGCATTTT.

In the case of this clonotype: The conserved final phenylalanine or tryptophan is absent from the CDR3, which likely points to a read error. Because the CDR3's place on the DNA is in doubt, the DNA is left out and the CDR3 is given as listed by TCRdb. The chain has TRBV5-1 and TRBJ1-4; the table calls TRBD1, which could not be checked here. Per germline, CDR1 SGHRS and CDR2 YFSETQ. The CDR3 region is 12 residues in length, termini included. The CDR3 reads CASRQGTGGMGY.

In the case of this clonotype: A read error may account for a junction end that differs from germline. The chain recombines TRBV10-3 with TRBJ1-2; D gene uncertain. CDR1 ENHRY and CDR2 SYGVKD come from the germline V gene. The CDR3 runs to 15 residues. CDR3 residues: CAISERAKRVDGYTF. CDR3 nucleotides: TGTGCCATCAGTGAGCGCGCCAAGCGCGTGGATGGCTACACCTTT.

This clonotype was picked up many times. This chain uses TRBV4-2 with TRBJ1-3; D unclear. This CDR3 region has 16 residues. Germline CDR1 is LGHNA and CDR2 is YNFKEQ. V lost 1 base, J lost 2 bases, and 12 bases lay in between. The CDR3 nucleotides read TGTGCCAGCAGCCAAGGGAAGGCCAGTACTGGAAACACCATATATTTT. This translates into CASSQGKASTGNTIYF.

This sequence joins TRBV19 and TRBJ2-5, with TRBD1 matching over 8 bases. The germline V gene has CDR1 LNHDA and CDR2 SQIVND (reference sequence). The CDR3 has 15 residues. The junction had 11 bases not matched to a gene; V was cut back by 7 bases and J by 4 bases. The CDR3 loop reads CASNVVAGGSETQYF. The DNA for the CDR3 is TGTGCCAGTAATGTCGTGGCAGGGGGCTCAGAGACCCAGTACTTC.

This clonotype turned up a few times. CDR3 DNA: TGTGCCAGCAGTGAAATGGGGGCAGGAGGGACCCAGTACTTC. The encoded protein is CASSEMGAGGTQYF. The chain combines TRBV2 with TRBJ2-5, with D tentatively TRBD1 (6 bases). V lost 2 bases and J 7 bases, leaving 14 bases between the germline ends. Germline CDR1 SNHLY, CDR2 FYNNEI. The CDR3 spans 14 residues.

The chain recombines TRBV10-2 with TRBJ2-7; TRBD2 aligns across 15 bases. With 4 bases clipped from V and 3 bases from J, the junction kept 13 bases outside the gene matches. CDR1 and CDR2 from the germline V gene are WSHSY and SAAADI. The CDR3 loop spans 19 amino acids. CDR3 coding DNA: TGCGCCAGCAGTGGGCCAGGGACTAGCGGGAGGCCTCTCCTCTACGAGCAGTACTTC. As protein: CASSGPGTSGRPLLYEQYF.

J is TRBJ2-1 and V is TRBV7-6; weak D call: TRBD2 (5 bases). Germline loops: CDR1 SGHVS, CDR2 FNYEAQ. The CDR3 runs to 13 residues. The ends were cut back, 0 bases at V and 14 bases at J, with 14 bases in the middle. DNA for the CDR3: TGTGCCAGCAGCTTAGCTGAAACTAGTTCTGAGTTCTTC. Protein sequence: CASSLAETSSEFF. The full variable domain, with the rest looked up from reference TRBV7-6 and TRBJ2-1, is GAGVSQSPRYKVTKRGQDVALRCDPISGHVSLYWYRQALGQGPEFLTYFNYEAQQDKSGLPNDRFSAERPEGSISTLTIQRTEQRDSAMYRCASSLAETSSEFFGPGTRLTVL.

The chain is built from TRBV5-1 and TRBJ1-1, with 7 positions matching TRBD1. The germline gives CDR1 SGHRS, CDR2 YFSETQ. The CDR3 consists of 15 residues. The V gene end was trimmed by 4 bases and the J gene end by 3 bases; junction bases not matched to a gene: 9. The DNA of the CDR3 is TGCGCCAGCAGCCTGAGACAGGGAGGGGACACTGAAGCTTTCTTT. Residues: CASSLRQGGDTEAFF.

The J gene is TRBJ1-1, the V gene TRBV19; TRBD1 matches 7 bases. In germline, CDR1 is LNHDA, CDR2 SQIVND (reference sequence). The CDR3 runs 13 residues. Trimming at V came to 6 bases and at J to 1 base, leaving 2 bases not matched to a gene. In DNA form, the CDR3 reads TGTGCCAGTAGGGACAGGCCGAACACTGAAGCTTTCTTT. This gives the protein CASRDRPNTEAFF.

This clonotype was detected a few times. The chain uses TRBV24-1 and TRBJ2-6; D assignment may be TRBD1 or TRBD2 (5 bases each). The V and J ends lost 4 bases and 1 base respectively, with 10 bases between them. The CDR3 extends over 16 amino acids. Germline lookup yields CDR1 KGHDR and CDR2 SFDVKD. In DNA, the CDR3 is TGTGCCACCAGTGACCCAGGGAGATCTGGGGCCAACGTCCTGACTTTC. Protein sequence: CATSDPGRSGANVLTF.

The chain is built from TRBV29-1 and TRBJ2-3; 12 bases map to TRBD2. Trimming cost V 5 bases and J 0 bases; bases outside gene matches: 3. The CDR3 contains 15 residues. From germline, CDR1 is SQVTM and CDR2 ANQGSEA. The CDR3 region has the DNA TGCAGCGTTCCCGGGACTAGCGGGAGCACAGATACGCAGTATTTT. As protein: CSVPGTSGSTDTQYF.